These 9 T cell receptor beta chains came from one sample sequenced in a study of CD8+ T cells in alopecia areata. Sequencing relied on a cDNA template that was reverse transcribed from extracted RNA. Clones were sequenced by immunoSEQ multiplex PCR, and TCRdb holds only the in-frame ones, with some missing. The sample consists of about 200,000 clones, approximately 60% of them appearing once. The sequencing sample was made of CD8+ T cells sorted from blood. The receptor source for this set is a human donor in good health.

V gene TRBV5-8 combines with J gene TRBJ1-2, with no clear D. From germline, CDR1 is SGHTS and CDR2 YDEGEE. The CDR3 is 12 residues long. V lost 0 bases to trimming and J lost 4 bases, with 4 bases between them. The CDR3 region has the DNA TGTGCCAGCAGCTTGGGCAGCTATGGCTACACCTTC. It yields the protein CASSLGSYGYTF.

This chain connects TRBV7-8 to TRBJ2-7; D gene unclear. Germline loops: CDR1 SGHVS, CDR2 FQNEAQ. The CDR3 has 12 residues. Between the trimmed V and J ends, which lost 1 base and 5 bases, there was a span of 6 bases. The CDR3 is CASSLGFDEQYF. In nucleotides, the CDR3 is TGTGCCAGCAGCTTAGGGTTTGACGAGCAGTACTTC.

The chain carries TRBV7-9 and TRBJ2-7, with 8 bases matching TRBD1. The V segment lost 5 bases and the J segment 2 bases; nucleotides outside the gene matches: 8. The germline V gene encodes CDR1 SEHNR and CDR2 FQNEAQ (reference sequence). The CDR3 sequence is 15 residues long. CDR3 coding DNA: TGTGCCAGCAGCGGGTCAGGGGGCATAACCTACGAGCAGTACTTC. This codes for CASSGSGGITYEQYF.

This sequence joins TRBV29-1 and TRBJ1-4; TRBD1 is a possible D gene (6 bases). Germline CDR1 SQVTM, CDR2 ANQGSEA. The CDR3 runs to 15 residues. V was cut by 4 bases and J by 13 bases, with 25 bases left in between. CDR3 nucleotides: TGCAGCGTTGGAAACCCGGGACAAGGGGCCAGGGGACTGTTTTTT. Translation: CSVGNPGQGARGLFF.

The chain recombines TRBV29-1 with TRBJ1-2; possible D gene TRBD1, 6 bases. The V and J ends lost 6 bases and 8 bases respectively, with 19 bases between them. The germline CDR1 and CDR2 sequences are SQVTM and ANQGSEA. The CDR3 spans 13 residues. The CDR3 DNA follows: TGCAGCGTAACCCGGGACACATCGGGGGGCTACACCTTC. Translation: CSVTRDTSGGYTF.

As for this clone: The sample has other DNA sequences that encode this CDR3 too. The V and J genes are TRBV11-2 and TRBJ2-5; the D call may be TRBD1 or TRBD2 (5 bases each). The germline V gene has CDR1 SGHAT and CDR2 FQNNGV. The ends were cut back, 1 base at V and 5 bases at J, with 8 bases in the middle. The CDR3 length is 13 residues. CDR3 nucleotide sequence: TGTGCCAGCAGCTTAGGGGGCGGGGAGACCCAGTACTTC. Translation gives CASSLGGGETQYF.

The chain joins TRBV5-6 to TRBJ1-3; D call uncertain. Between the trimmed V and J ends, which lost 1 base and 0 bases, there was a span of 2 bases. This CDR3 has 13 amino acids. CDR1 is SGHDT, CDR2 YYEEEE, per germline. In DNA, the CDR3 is TGTGCCAGCAGCTTGAGCTCTGGAAACACCATATATTTT. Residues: CASSLSSGNTIYF.

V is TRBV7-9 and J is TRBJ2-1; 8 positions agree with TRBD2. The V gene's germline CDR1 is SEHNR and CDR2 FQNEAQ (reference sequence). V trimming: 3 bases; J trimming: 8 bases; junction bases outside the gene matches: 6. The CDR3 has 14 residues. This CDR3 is CASSLRTSSDEQFF. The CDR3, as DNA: TGTGCCAGCAGCTTGAGGACTAGCAGCGATGAGCAGTTCTTC.

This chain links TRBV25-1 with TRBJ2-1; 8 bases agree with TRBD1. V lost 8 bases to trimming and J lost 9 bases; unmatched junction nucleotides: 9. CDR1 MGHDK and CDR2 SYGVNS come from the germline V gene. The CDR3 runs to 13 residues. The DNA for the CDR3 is TGTGCCAGCTTCGAGCCCGACAGGGGTGAGCAGTTCTTC. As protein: CASFEPDRGEQFF. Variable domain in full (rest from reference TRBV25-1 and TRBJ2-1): EADIYQTPRYLVIGTGKKITLECSQTMGHDKMYWYQQDPGMELHLIHYSYGVNSTEKGDLSSESTVSRIRTEHFPLTLESARPSHTSQYLCASFEPDRGEQFFGPGTRLTVL.